The clone carrying this T cell receptor (beta chain) appeared a single time. TCRdb ran MiXCR on the RT-PCR reads and lists one entry per CDR3 protein. Counted here are about 700,000 distinct CDR3 sequences, 12% to 15% occurring once; the ten biggest clones make up 3% to 4.5%. The CDR3 consists of 16 residues. The germline V gene encodes CDR1 SGHTA and CDR2 FQGNSA. The ends lost 3 bases at V and 2 bases at J; junction bases unmatched: 6. The sequenced sample was memory CD4+ T cells from blood. This sequence joins TRBV7-2 and TRBJ2-1, with TRBD1 identical over 8 bases. This TCR came from a female donor in good health, serving as a healthy control. The CDR3 bases are TGTGCCAGCAGCTTTATCGGGACAGGTGCCTACAATGAGCAGTTCTTC. Its protein product is CASSFIGTGAYNEQFF.